This entry is about one T cell receptor (beta chain). This PCR relied on a set of 60 Vbeta primers and 13 Jbeta primers. TCRdb keeps only in-frame clones here, not all; method: immunoSEQ multiplex PCR. The sample includes fewer than 80,000 clones, around 68% seen only once; the top ten take 20% to 30%. These data originate in a study of cytomegalovirus exposure and HLA in healthy donors. This CDR3 region has 16 residues. Trimming removed 6 bases at V and 1 base at J, with 18 bases between. Germline CDR1 MNHEY, CDR2 SMNVEV (reference sequence). V and J are TRBV27 and TRBJ2-5; a weak D match, TRBD1 (6 bases). What was sequenced was PBMCs. The receptor's source is a middle-aged man in good health and CMV-seropositive. CDR3 nucleotide sequence: TGTGCCAGCAGCCCCCTTCAACAGGGTATCCAAGAGACCCAGTACTTC. This sequence encodes CASSPLQQGIQETQYF.